The 27 T cell receptor beta chains given below trace back to one sample, sequenced in a study of blood T cell repertoires in COVID-19. This table comes from immunoSEQ multiplex PCR, and its TCRdb copy is limited to in-frame clones, with some not included. The sample has just under 95,000 clones, around three quarters seen once. The sequenced material came from peripheral blood. These receptors were collected from a man between 50 and 59 years old who had recovered from COVID-19.

This chain links TRBV7-2 with TRBJ1-5; 11 bases line up with TRBD1. The junction had 9 bases not matched to a gene; V was cut back by 1 base and J by 7 bases. Germline CDR1 is SGHTA and CDR2 is FQGNSA. There are 17 residues in the CDR3. The CDR3 sequence is CASSLDLGQGAGQPQHF. The CDR3 DNA reads TGTGCCAGCAGCTTAGATCTAGGACAGGGGGCTGGACAGCCCCAGCATTTT.

The chain links TRBV28 to TRBJ2-7; 9 bases agree with TRBD2. CDR1 is MDHEN and CDR2 is SYDVKM in the germline V gene. The V and J ends lost 8 bases and 4 bases, in that order; junction bases with no gene match: 12. The CDR3 has 15 residues. The CDR3 region is CASGIAGEGDYEQYF. The CDR3 DNA reads TGTGCCAGCGGCATAGCGGGAGAGGGGGATTACGAGCAGTACTTC.

V usage is TRBV6-6 and J usage is TRBJ1-1, with no clear D. This CDR3 comprises 14 residues. The germline CDR1 and CDR2 sequences are MNHNY and SVGAGI (reference sequence). The V gene lost 6 bases and the J gene lost 0 bases, with 11 bases spanning the gap. The CDR3 DNA sequence: TGTGCCAGCAGGGACTCTTACATGAACACTGAAGCTTTCTTT. Protein sequence: CASRDSYMNTEAFF.

The rearrangement joins TRBV25-1 to TRBJ1-6; 9 bases match TRBD1. Germline assignment: CDR1 MGHDK and CDR2 SYGVNS. This CDR3 has 15 residues. J gave up 9 bases and V 7 bases, and 10 bases lay outside the gene matches. The CDR3, as DNA: TGTGCCAGCACTATATCCGGGACAGGGTCTTCACCCCTCCACTTT. Protein sequence: CASTISGTGSSPLHF.

J is TRBJ1-3 and V is TRBV7-2; D is possibly TRBD1 (6 bases). The CDR3 is made up of 15 amino acids. Germline CDR1 is SGHTA and CDR2 is FQGNSA. V lost 3 bases and J 4 bases, leaving 13 bases between the germline ends. The CDR3 DNA reads TGTGCCAGCAGCTTCAGCTGGACAGCCGGAAACACCATATATTTT. Its protein product is CASSFSWTAGNTIYF.

This clone appeared a single time. The V call is TRBV3-1 (or the pseudogene TRBV3-2), the J call TRBJ1-1; TRBD1 is a possible D gene (5 bases). Germline CDR1 is LGHDT and CDR2 is YNNKEL (reference sequence). The CDR3 contains 14 residues. Trimming took off 4 bases at V and 6 bases at J, with 15 bases between the two ends. The CDR3 sequence: CASSLKWGEAEAFF. The CDR3 bases are TGTGCCAGCAGCCTCAAATGGGGGGAAGCTGAAGCTTTCTTT.

The chain carries TRBV6-2 or TRBV6-3 and TRBJ2-1, with 16 bases lining up with TRBD2. Germline V gene data show CDR1 as MNHEY and CDR2 as SVGEGT. J lost 10 bases, V lost 4 bases, and 7 bases had no gene match. The CDR3 length is 16 residues. DNA for the CDR3: TGTGCCAGCAGTTCTTCCGGGACTAGCGGGAGGGGCGAGCAGTTCTTC. Residues: CASSSSGTSGRGEQFF.

The V gene is TRBV19, the J gene TRBJ1-5; maybe TRBD1 (6 bases). This CDR3 comprises 15 residues. Germline loops: CDR1 LNHDA, CDR2 SQIVND (reference sequence). The V end was cut by 7 bases, the J end by 2 bases, with 15 bases between. The CDR3 region is CASNQGPSGNQPQHF. CDR3 nucleotides: TGTGCCAGTAATCAGGGGCCAAGTGGCAATCAGCCCCAGCATTTT.

V is TRBV10-2 and J is TRBJ1-2; D is uncertain. Germline assignment: CDR1 WSHSY and CDR2 SAAADI. V was pared by 2 bases and J by 7 bases, with 11 bases between. The length of the CDR3 is 13 residues. In DNA, the CDR3 is TGCGCCAGCAGTGAGAGAGGGTATACTGGCTACACCTTC. Amino acid sequence: CASSERGYTGYTF.

The chain couples TRBV5-1 to TRBJ2-2; D remains unclear. Germline V lookup: CDR1 SGHRS, CDR2 YFSETQ. The CDR3 has 14 residues. V lost 4 bases to trimming and J lost 5 bases, with 12 bases between them. The CDR3 protein is CASSPGSSTGELFF. CDR3 nucleotide sequence: TGCGCCAGCAGCCCCGGGTCGAGTACCGGGGAGCTGTTTTTT.

Regarding this clone: One end of the junction is discordant with germline, which a read error may explain. The chain carries TRBV29-1 and TRBJ1-2, with a tentative D call TRBD1 (5 bases). Germline lookup yields CDR1 SQVTM and CDR2 ANQGSEA. The CDR3 is 11 amino acids. The chain's CDR3 is CSVESGAGQDF. Written as DNA, the CDR3 is TGCAGCGTTGAATCTGGAGCAGGGCAGGACTTC.

This chain links TRBV19 with TRBJ2-1; 9 bases map to TRBD2. This CDR3 has 15 residues. Germline lookup yields CDR1 LNHDA and CDR2 SQIVND (reference sequence). V was pared by 6 bases and J by 5 bases, with 8 bases of the junction left unmatched. The CDR3 region is CASRVSREGDNEQFF. The CDR3 nucleotides read TGTGCCAGTAGGGTTTCGCGGGAGGGGGACAATGAGCAGTTCTTC. Supplemented by reference TRBV19 and TRBJ2-1, the full variable domain reads DGGITQSPKYLFRKEGQNVTLSCEQNLNHDAMYWYRQDPGQGLRLIYYSQIVNDFQKGDIAEGYSVSREKKESFPLTVTSAQKNPTAFYLCASRVSREGDNEQFFGPGTRLTVL.

A few counts support this clone. The chain uses TRBV12-5 and TRBJ2-7; D may be TRBD1 (6 bases). Trimming removed 5 bases at V and 6 bases at J, with 8 bases between. Per germline, CDR1 LGHNT and CDR2 FRNRAP. This CDR3 is built from 11 residues. Here the CDR3 reads CASGRTVEQYF. CDR3 nucleotide sequence: TGTGCTAGTGGTAGGACAGTCGAGCAGTACTTC.

This chain uses TRBV7-2 with TRBJ1-1; 8 bases map to TRBD1. Trimming took 5 bases from V and 0 from J; bases not matched to a gene: 8. The CDR3 sequence is 16 residues long. Germline CDR1 reads SGHTA; CDR2 reads FQGNSA. This chain's CDR3 is CASSRDRNIMNTEAFF. DNA of the CDR3: TGTGCCAGCAGCCGGGACAGGAACATCATGAACACTGAAGCTTTCTTT. Filled out from reference TRBV7-2 and TRBJ1-1, the complete variable domain reads GAGVSQSPSNKVTEKGKDVELRCDPISGHTALYWYRQSLGQGLEFLIYFQGNSAPDKSGLPSDRFSAERTGGSVSTLTIQRTQQEDSAVYLCASSRDRNIMNTEAFFGQGTRLTVV.

In nucleotides, the CDR3 is TGTGCCAGCAGTCAAGCGTGGAATGAGCAGTTCTTC. Amino acids: CASSQAWNEQFF. The chain carries TRBV7-2 and TRBJ2-1; D not resolved. Trimming took off 6 bases at V and 7 bases at J, with 10 bases between the two ends. This CDR3 spans 12 amino acids. In germline, CDR1 is SGHTA, CDR2 FQGNSA.

The chain carries TRBV5-6 and TRBJ1-5; 8 bases line up with TRBD1. CDR3 length: 14 residues. V lost 0 bases and J lost 6; bases outside the gene matches: 2. Germline CDR1 is SGHDT and CDR2 is YYEEEE. The CDR3 region is CASSLGTGSQPQHF. For the CDR3, the DNA is TGTGCCAGCAGCTTGGGGACAGGGAGTCAGCCCCAGCATTTT.

This sequence joins TRBV13 and TRBJ2-3, with 8 bases identical to TRBD1. Germline V gives CDR1 PRHDT, CDR2 FYEKMQ (reference sequence). J was trimmed by 6 bases and V by 6 bases; bases with no gene match: 14. The CDR3 is 16 residues long. The CDR3 DNA sequence: TGTGCCAGCAGTCAGGCCTCAGGGGGCGCAGGGGATACGCAGTATTTT. As protein: CASSQASGGAGDTQYF.

The chain combines TRBV2 with TRBJ2-1; D remains ambiguous. Trimming took 4 bases from V and 4 from J, leaving 14 bases between them. The CDR3 is 15 residues long. In germline, CDR1 is SNHLY, CDR2 FYNNEI. CDR3 amino acids: CASSVTTPNYNEQFF. CDR3 bases: TGTGCCAGCAGTGTCACTACCCCTAATTACAATGAGCAGTTCTTC.

This clone was observed a single time. This chain joins TRBV7-9 and TRBJ2-1; 8 bases align to TRBD2. This CDR3 is 15 amino acids long. The germline V gene encodes CDR1 SEHNR and CDR2 FQNEAQ (reference sequence). The V gene end was trimmed by 3 bases and the J gene end by 3 bases; junction bases not matched to a gene: 4. CDR3 DNA: TGTGCCAGCAGCTTCCCACTAGCGGACTACAATGAGCAGTTCTTC. Amino acid sequence: CASSFPLADYNEQFF.

This chain uses TRBV19 with TRBJ1-5; D perhaps matches TRBD1 (5 bases). V gave up 5 bases and J gave up 4 bases, with 18 bases separating them. The CDR3 consists of 16 residues. Germline loops: CDR1 LNHDA, CDR2 SQIVND (reference sequence). CDR3 sequence: CASSSMTRGDNQPQHF. The CDR3 coding sequence is TGTGCCAGTAGTTCCATGACTCGGGGGGATAATCAGCCCCAGCATTTT.

J is TRBJ2-7 and V is TRBV2; a possible D gene is TRBD1 (5 bases). V was cut by 0 bases and J by 5 bases, with 20 bases left in between. The CDR3 loop spans 17 amino acids. CDR1 is SNHLY and CDR2 is FYNNEI in the germline V gene. This chain's CDR3 is CASSEAPAGQGQHEQYF. DNA for the CDR3: TGTGCCAGCAGTGAAGCACCAGCCGGGCAGGGTCAGCACGAGCAGTACTTC.

The rearrangement joins TRBV4-1 to TRBJ1-1; D possibly corresponds to TRBD1 (6 bases). The CDR3 has 17 amino acids. Germline CDR1 reads MGHRA; CDR2 reads YSYEKL. V lost 1 base and J 5 bases, leaving 20 bases between the germline ends. CDR3 bases: TGCGCCAGCAGCCAAGTGCTGCCGGGGGGGCGAGGGACTGAAGCTTTCTTT. It codes for CASSQVLPGGRGTEAFF.

The CDR3 nucleotides read TGTGCCAGCAGCTTAATAGCGGTAGTGTCTACTGAAGCTTTCTTT. Its protein product is CASSLIAVVSTEAFF. The J gene is TRBJ1-1, the V gene TRBV7-3, with D unclear. The CDR3 has 15 residues. Trimming left V 1 base short and J 5 bases short, with 14 bases between. The germline V gene encodes CDR1 SGHTA and CDR2 FQGTGA.

This chain connects TRBV6-5 to TRBJ2-1; 9 positions agree with TRBD2. Unmatched junction bases numbered 7, after V lost 9 bases and J lost 4 bases. In germline, CDR1 is MNHEY, CDR2 SVGAGI. The CDR3 length is 14 residues. In DNA, the CDR3 is TGTGCCAGTAGTCTAGCGGGACCTTACAATGAGCAGTTCTTC. It is translated as CASSLAGPYNEQFF.

This clone was counted many times. The chain carries TRBV7-2 and TRBJ1-2, with unresolved D. The CDR3 has 13 residues. Trimming stripped 0 bases from V and 3 bases from J, with 5 bases between. CDR1 and CDR2 (germline): SGHTA, FQGNSA. The CDR3 protein is CASSLAADYGYTF. In DNA, the CDR3 is TGTGCCAGCAGCTTAGCGGCAGACTATGGCTACACCTTC.

J is TRBJ1-1 and V is TRBV7-9, with 10 bases lining up with TRBD1. Germline V lookup: CDR1 SEHNR, CDR2 FQNEAQ (reference sequence). This CDR3 is 15 amino acids long. Trimming at V came to 5 bases and at J to 4 bases, leaving 7 bases not matched to a gene. CDR3 in amino acids: CASSLTGGLFTEAFF. The CDR3 region has the DNA TGTGCCAGCAGCCTGACAGGGGGCCTTTTCACTGAAGCTTTCTTT. Looking up the rest from reference TRBV7-9 and TRBJ1-1 gives the full variable domain: DTGVSQNPRHKITKRGQNVTFRCDPISEHNRLYWYRQTLGQGPEFLTYFQNEAQLEKSRLLSDRFSAERPKGSFSTLEIQRTEQGDSAMYLCASSLTGGLFTEAFFGQGTRLTVV.

CDR3 residues: CASSPRVRGATDTQYF. The CDR3, as DNA: TGTGCCAGCTCACCCCGTGTGCGGGGGGCGACAGATACGCAGTATTTT. The V call is TRBV18, the J call TRBJ2-3, with 8 nucleotides matching TRBD2. The CDR3 totals 16 residues. V shed 3 bases, J shed 3 bases, and the junction held 8 bases outside the gene matches. Germline lookup yields CDR1 KGHSH and CDR2 LQKENI.